The T cell receptor (beta chain) described here comes from a study of cytomegalovirus exposure and HLA in healthy donors. The PCR employed 60 Vbeta primers together with 13 Jbeta primers. The table came from immunoSEQ multiplex PCR; TCRdb's copy has only in-frame clones and leaves some out. The sample includes about 150,000 clones, approximately 85% of them seen just once. Germline V CDR1 and CDR2: MNHNY, SVGAGI (reference sequence). The V and J ends lost 6 bases and 4 bases respectively, with 12 bases between them. This CDR3 is 13 amino acids long. This clone was seen once. The chain is built from TRBV6-6 and TRBJ1-1; the D is unclear. This clonotype was sampled from a woman aged 40 to 55 in good health and CMV-seronegative. Input material: PBMCs. The CDR3 is CASRPDVSTEAFF. CDR3 nucleotide sequence: TGTGCCAGCAGACCCGATGTCAGCACTGAAGCTTTCTTT.